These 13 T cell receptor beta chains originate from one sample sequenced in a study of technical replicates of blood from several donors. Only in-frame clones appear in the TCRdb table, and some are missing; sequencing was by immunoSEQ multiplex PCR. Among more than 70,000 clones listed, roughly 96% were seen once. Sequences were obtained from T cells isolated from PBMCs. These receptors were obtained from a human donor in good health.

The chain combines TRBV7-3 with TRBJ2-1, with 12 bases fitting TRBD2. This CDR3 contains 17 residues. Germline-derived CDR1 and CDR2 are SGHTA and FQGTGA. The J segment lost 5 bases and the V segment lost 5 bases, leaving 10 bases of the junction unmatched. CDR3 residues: CASSPKPGLAGNNEQFF. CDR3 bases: TGTGCCAGCAGCCCTAAACCCGGACTAGCGGGGAACAATGAGCAGTTCTTC.

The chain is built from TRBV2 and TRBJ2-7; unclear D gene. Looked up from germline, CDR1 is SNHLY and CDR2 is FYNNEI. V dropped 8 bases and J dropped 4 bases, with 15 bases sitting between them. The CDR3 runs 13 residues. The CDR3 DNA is TGTGCCAGCTCGCCCCACAGTGGTTACGAGCAGTACTTC. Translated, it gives CASSPHSGYEQYF. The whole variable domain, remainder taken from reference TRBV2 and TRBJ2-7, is EPEVTQTPSHQVTQMGQEVILRCVPISNHLYFYWYRQILGQKVEFLVSFYNNEISEKSEIFDDQFSVERPDGSNFTLKIRSTKLEDSAMYFCASSPHSGYEQYFGPGTRLTVT.

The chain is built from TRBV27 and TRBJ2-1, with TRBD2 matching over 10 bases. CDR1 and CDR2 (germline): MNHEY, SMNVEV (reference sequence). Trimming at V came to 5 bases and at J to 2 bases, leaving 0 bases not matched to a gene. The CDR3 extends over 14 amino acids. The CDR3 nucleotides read TGTGCCAGCAGTAGCGGGAGGGCCTACAATGAGCAGTTCTTC. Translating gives CASSSGRAYNEQFF.

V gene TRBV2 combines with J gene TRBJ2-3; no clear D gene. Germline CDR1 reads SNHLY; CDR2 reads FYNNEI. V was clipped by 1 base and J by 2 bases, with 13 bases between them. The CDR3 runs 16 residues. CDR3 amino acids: CASSEGAISNTDTQYF. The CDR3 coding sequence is TGTGCCAGCAGTGAAGGTGCCATTTCTAACACAGATACGCAGTATTTT.

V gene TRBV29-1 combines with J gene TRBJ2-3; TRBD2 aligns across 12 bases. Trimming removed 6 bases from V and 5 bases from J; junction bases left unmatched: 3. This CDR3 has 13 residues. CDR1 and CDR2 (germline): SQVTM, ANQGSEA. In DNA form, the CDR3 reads TGCAGCGTGAGGACTAGCGGGGTAGATACGCAGTATTTT. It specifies CSVRTSGVDTQYF.

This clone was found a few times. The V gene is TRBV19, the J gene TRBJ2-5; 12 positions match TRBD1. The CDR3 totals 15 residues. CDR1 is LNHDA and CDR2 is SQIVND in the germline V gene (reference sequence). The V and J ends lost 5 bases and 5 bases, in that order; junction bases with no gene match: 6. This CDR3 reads CASSPGQGAMETQYF. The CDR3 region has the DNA TGTGCCAGTAGTCCGGGACAGGGGGCTATGGAGACCCAGTACTTC.

CDR3: CASSQRDSPENNEQFF. CDR3 nucleotide sequence: TGTGCCAGCAGCCAGCGCGACTCGCCGGAGAACAATGAGCAGTTCTTC. The chain joins TRBV4-2 to TRBJ2-1; D is uncertain. The germline V gene encodes CDR1 LGHNA and CDR2 YNFKEQ. V gave up 3 bases and J gave up 5 bases, with 17 bases separating them. CDR3 length equals 16 residues.

In DNA, the CDR3 is TGTGCCAGCAGCCACCGACAGGGAGCAGCTGAAAAACTGTTTTTT. Translated: CASSHRQGAAEKLFF. V gene TRBV4-2 combines with J gene TRBJ1-4; 7 positions agree with TRBD1. This CDR3 is 15 amino acids long. Germline V lookup: CDR1 LGHNA, CDR2 YNFKEQ. V was clipped by 3 bases and J by 7 bases; unmatched bases: 8.

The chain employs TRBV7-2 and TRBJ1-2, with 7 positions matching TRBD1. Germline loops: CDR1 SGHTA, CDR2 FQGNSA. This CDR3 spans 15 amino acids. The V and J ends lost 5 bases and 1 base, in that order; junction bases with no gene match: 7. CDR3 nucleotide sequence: TGTGCCAGCAGCCTTGGGACAGCTTTTAACTATGGCTACACCTTC. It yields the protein CASSLGTAFNYGYTF.

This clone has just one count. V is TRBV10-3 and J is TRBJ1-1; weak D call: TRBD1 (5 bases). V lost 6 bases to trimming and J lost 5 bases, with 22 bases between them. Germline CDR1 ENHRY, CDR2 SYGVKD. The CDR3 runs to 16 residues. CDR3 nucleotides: TGTGCCATCAGGCCCCGGGGGGAAGGTATGAGAACTGAAGCTTTCTTT. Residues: CAIRPRGEGMRTEAFF.

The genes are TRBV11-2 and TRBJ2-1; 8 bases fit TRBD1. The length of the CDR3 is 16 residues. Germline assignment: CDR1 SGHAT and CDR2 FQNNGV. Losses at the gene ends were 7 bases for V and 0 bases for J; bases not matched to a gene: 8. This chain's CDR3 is CASNSWDRSSYNEQFF. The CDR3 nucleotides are TGTGCCAGCAACTCATGGGACAGGAGCTCCTACAATGAGCAGTTCTTC.

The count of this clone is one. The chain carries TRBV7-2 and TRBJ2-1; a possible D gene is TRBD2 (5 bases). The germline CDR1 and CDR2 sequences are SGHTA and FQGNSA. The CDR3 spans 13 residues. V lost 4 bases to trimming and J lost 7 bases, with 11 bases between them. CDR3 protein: CASSSRPGNEQFF. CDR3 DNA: TGTGCCAGCAGCTCGAGACCGGGGAATGAGCAGTTCTTC.

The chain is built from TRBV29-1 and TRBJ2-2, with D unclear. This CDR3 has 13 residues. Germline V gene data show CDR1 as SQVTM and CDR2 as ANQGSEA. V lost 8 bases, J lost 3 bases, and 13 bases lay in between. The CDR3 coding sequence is TGCAGCTCGAGGTCGGTGTACACCGGGGAGCTGTTTTTT. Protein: CSSRSVYTGELFF.